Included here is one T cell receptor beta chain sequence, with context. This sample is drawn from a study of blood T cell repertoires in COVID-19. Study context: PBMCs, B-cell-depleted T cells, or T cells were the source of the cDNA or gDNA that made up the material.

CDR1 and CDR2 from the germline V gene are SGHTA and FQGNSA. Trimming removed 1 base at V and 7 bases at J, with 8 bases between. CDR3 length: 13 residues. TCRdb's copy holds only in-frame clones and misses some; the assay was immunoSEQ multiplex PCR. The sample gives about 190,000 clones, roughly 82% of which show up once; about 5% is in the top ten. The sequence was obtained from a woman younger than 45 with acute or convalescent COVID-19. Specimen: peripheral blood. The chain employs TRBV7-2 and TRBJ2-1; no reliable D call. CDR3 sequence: CASSLGPVNEQFF. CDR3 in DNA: TGTGCCAGCAGCTTAGGTCCAGTGAATGAGCAGTTCTTC.